A single sample gave rise to the 4 T cell receptor beta chains below, sequenced in a study of T cell repertoires in cytomegalovirus infection. TCRdb re-called the reads through MiXCR, storing one row per CDR3 protein. The sample lists roughly 180,000 distinct CDR3 sequences, roughly 30% occurring once. Sequencing was performed on PBMCs. Source of these receptors: a human donor in good health (CMV status not recorded). Some clones in this sample may be carry-over from other donors' samples.

This clonotype appeared many times. This rearrangement joins TRBV7-2 to TRBJ1-3; TRBD1 agrees at 7 bases. Germline V gene sequence: CDR1 SGHTA, CDR2 FQGNSA. This CDR3 region has 16 residues. With 0 bases clipped from V and 1 base from J, the junction kept 3 bases outside the gene matches. The CDR3 DNA reads as TGTGCCAGCAGCTTAGCGGTGACAGGGTCTGGAAACACCATATATTTT. Its protein is CASSLAVTGSGNTIYF.

This clonotype was detected a few times. The rearrangement links TRBV23-1 to TRBJ2-6, with 8 bases lining up with TRBD1. TRBV23-1 is classed as an ORF, of uncertain function. The CDR3 spans 14 residues. V shed 10 bases, J shed 4 bases, and the junction held 6 bases outside the gene matches. CDR3 nucleotide sequence: TGCGCCACCAAGGACAGGGACGGGGCCAACGTCCTGACTTTC. Its translation is CATKDRDGANVLTF.

This clonotype was seen a handful of times. The rearrangement links TRBV12-3 or TRBV12-4 to TRBJ1-1, with TRBD1 matching 12 bases. The CDR3 has 15 residues. The V segment lost 6 bases and the J segment 8 bases; nucleotides outside the gene matches: 10. The CDR3 here is CASRVTGTGGWEAFF. The CDR3 DNA sequence: TGTGCCAGCAGAGTCACCGGGACAGGGGGCTGGGAAGCTTTCTTT.

The V and J genes are TRBV7-9 and TRBJ1-1, with a possible D match to TRBD1 (6 bases). Germline assignment: CDR1 SEHNR and CDR2 FQNEAQ (reference sequence). The V gene lost 1 base and the J gene lost 10 bases, with 13 bases spanning the gap. The CDR3 runs to 13 residues. CDR3 DNA sequence: TGTGCCAGCAGCTTAGGTACGGCGGGGGCAGCTTTCTTT. Its protein is CASSLGTAGAAFF.